What follows are 3 T cell receptor beta chains derived from one specimen sequenced in a study of cytomegalovirus exposure and HLA in healthy donors. Sequencing used immunoSEQ multiplex PCR; TCRdb keeps in-frame clones, though not all of them. The sample contains 150,000 to 200,000 clones, 85% of which appear only once. Sequencing was carried out using PBMCs. Receptors originate from a man younger than 35 in good health and CMV-seropositive.

This CDR3 is CASKRDTSGQPQHF. Here the CDR3 DNA reads TGTGCCAGTAAAAGGGACACCTCTGGTCAGCCCCAGCATTTT. The V and J genes are TRBV19 and TRBJ1-5; a weak D match, TRBD1 (6 bases). Looked up from germline, CDR1 is LNHDA and CDR2 is SQIVND (reference sequence). V shed 7 bases and J shed 6 bases, with 16 bases lying between them. This CDR3 comprises 14 residues.

The rearrangement joins TRBV30 to TRBJ2-7, with 7 nucleotides matching TRBD1. J lost 5 bases, V lost 1 base, and 5 bases had no gene match. The germline V gene encodes CDR1 GTSNPN and CDR2 SVGIG (reference sequence). The CDR3 contains 13 residues. CDR3 loop: CAWSDGTVNEQYF. CDR3 nucleotide sequence: TGTGCCTGGAGTGACGGGACAGTGAACGAGCAGTACTTC.

The chain is built from TRBV9 and TRBJ2-1; a weak D match, TRBD2 (6 bases). V lost 4 bases and J 3 bases, leaving 14 bases between the germline ends. Looked up from germline, CDR1 is SGDLS and CDR2 is YYNGEE. The CDR3 covers 15 residues. The CDR3 protein is CASSPVREYYNEQFF. CDR3 nucleotide sequence: TGTGCCAGCAGCCCCGTGCGGGAATACTACAATGAGCAGTTCTTC.